This TCR beta chain originates from a study of blood T cell repertoires in COVID-19. At the level of the study: Acute and convalescent COVID-19 samples came from the United States, Italy and Spain. In each case, the material was cDNA or gDNA derived from T cells, B-cell-depleted T cells, or PBMCs.

As processed by the authors: From reference gene primer amplification, estimates of nucleated cell counts were derived. Libraries were prepared by immunoSEQ multiplex PCR; TCRdb keeps only in-frame clonotypes and omits some of them. Clone size and V and J calls were adopted from that table, with D and trimming inferred from the DNA. Of around 250,000 clones in the sample, 88% were seen once. This CDR3 spans 17 amino acids. From germline, CDR1 is SGHRS and CDR2 YFSETQ. Trimming took 3 bases from V and 2 from J; bases not matched to a gene: 13. Specimen: peripheral blood. The rearrangement links TRBV5-1 to TRBJ2-5; 7 positions match TRBD1. The sequence was obtained from a human donor in a cohort sampled during active COVID-19. DNA for the CDR3: TGCGCCAGCAGCTACCGGACAGGTTGGTCCCCACAAGAGACCCAGTACTTC. Translating it yields CASSYRTGWSPQETQYF.